This TCR beta chain was documented in a study of identical twins. Study results and caveats: Memory repertoires lacked the insertion deficit that abundant cord blood beta clonotypes showed.

A single record per CDR3 protein comes from TCRdb applying MiXCR to the 5' RACE reads. This sample yields a few hundred thousand distinct CDR3 sequences, of which 15% to 20% are seen a single time; about 12% belongs to the top ten. Trimming took 2 bases from V and 10 from J; bases not matched to a gene: 6. Germline values: CDR1 LGHNA, CDR2 YSLEER. The CDR3 is 15 amino acids. This clonotype was detected a few times. Its antigen remains unknown. The sample consisted of naive T cells sorted from blood. The TCR sequence derives from a middle-aged man in good health. The rearrangement joins TRBV4-3 to TRBJ2-1; 12 bases are shared with TRBD2. In DNA form, the CDR3 reads TGCGCCAGCAGCCAACTAGCGGGAGGGCAAGGGGAGCAGTTCTTC. Residues: CASSQLAGGQGEQFF.